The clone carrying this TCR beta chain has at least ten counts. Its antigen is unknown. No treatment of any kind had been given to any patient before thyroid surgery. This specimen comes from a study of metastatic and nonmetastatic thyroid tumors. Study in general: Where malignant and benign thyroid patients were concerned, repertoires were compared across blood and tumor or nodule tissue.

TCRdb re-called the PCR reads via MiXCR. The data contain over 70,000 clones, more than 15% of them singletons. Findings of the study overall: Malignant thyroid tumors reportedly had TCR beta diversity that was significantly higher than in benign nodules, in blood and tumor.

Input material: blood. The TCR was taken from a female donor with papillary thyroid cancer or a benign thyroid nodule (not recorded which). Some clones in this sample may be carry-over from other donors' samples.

DNA for the CDR3: TGTGCCAGCAGCCACTCCTTGGACAGGGGTACACCCCTCCACTTT. Protein: CASSHSLDRGTPLHF. The V gene is TRBV5-4, the J gene TRBJ1-6, with 9 nucleotides matching TRBD1. This CDR3 has 15 residues. The J segment lost 11 bases and the V segment lost 4 bases, leaving 10 bases of the junction unmatched. Germline V gives CDR1 SGHNT, CDR2 YYREEE (reference sequence).